This T cell receptor beta chain was observed in a study of identical twins. A few counts support this clonotype. TCRdb redid the calling of the 5' RACE reads with MiXCR, one entry per CDR3 protein. The table has some 900,000 distinct CDR3 sequences, around 12% seen once. The CDR3 runs to 13 residues. Germline lookup yields CDR1 SGHAT and CDR2 FQDESV (reference sequence). The V and J ends lost 5 bases and 4 bases respectively, with 11 bases between them. These records were also assigned to another study, of yellow fever vaccine responses in identical twins.

The TCR originated in a woman aged 18-30 years in good health. Sequenced sample: PBMCs. V gene TRBV11-1 combines with J gene TRBJ1-1; D gene ambiguous. In DNA, the CDR3 is TGTGCCAGCAGCAAGACGTGGGGCACTGAAGCTTTCTTT. Amino acid sequence: CASSKTWGTEAFF.